This T cell receptor (beta chain) was captured by sequencing in a study of identical twins. All of the donors were Caucasians in good health. CDR3 size: 13 residues. The germline gives CDR1 MNHEY, CDR2 SVGEGT. This clonotype was seen a handful of times. Addition of a universal primer site occurred through template switching, and cDNA carried unique molecular identifiers. TCRdb redid the calling of the 5' RACE reads with MiXCR, one entry per CDR3 protein. The sample includes some 1,700,000 distinct CDR3 sequences, around 33% of them seen just once. The sequence derives from a newborn girl in good health. The chain couples TRBV6-2 or TRBV6-3 to TRBJ2-1; D is unresolved. The J call may not be correct, given that the DNA end is closer to TRBJ2-7. Sequences were obtained from cord blood. CDR3 sequence: CASGRPFYNEQYF. As DNA, the CDR3 is TGTGCCAGTGGCCGTCCCTTTTACAATGAGCAGTACTTC.